Below, one T cell receptor (beta chain) is given with its context. Preparation of the TCRbeta library was carried out with unique molecular identifiers. In TCRdb, the PCR reads were re-called with MiXCR into one record per CDR3 protein. In the table there are 600,000 to 700,000 distinct CDR3 sequences, 15% to 20% of which are singletons. These data are taken from a study of T-cell reconstitution after alpha-beta-depleted transplantation in children. The germline V gene encodes CDR1 SEHNR and CDR2 FQNEAQ (reference sequence). The CDR3 loop spans 13 amino acids. Trimming removed 6 bases from V and 10 bases from J, with 13 bases in between.

Sequenced material: PBMCs from the stem cell graft donor, taken from the stem cell graft. The source of this sequence is a human donor who donated a stem cell graft to a child with acute myeloid leukemia. V and J are TRBV7-9 and TRBJ1-6; D is possibly TRBD1 (6 bases). The CDR3 bases are TGTGCCAGCAGAATACAGGGTGGATCACCCCTCCACTTT. Residues: CASRIQGGSPLHF.